The present entry profiles one T cell receptor beta chain with its context. The data originate from a study of control samples from healthy donors and cancer patients. The CDR3 covers 13 residues. The germline CDR1 and CDR2 sequences are LNHDA and SQIVND (reference sequence). V shed 5 bases and J 5 bases; nucleotides not matched to a gene: 4. TCRdb's copy holds only in-frame clones and misses some; the assay was immunoSEQ multiplex PCR. The sample includes around 250,000 clones, approximately 80% of them seen just once. This sequence originates from an older woman with lung cancer. The chain is built from TRBV19 and TRBJ1-2, with 8 bases matching TRBD1. Sequenced sample: PBMCs. CDR3 DNA: TGTGCCAGTAGTGACAGGGGCACGTATGGCTACACCTTC. It codes for CASSDRGTYGYTF.